Listed below are T cell receptor beta chains from one sample, sequenced in a study of T-cell memory formation after mild COVID-19. MiXCR, run by TCRdb on the 5' RACE reads, gives a single entry per CDR3 protein. The profile shows fewer than 550,000 distinct CDR3 sequences, roughly 20% of them singletons. Material: PBMCs or a T cell subset sorted from them (not recorded which). These receptors all stem from an adult woman who had mild COVID-19 (a few samples of this study predate the infection). Cell type and time point are not known. The CDR3 runs from the conserved cysteine through the conserved F or W. Fields, in order: clone size, D gene, J gene, V gene, CDR3 DNA, CDR3 protein. The D gene is left open where the match is weak. A row's size may be missing; if present it is once, few, many or a size class.

>few|.|TRBJ2-2|TRBV7-3
TGTGCCAGCAGCTTAAGGCCGAGCCTTAACACCGGGGAGCTGTTTTTT
CASSLRPSLNTGELFF
>.|TRBD1|TRBJ2-1|TRBV7-3
TGTGCCAGCAGCAGACCGGGACAGGGTGTGAATGAGCAGTTCTTC
CASSRPGQGVNEQFF
>few|.|TRBJ2-2|TRBV7-2
TGTGCCAGCAGCTTAATCTTAACGTTCAACCCCGGGGAGCTGTTTTTT
CASSLILTFNPGELFF
>few|.|TRBJ2-3|TRBV2
TGTGCCAGCAGTGAAGCCGGGCGGCCTGGGGGAGACGATACGCAGTATTTT
CASSEAGRPGGDDTQYF
>.|.|TRBJ2-3|TRBV24-1
TGTGCCACCAGTGATTCCTTTCCTCAGGGGACCACAGATACGCAGTATTTT
CATSDSFPQGTTDTQYF
>few|.|TRBJ2-7|TRBV5-1
TGCGCCAGCAGCCCGCGTGAGGGGGGTTCCTACGAGCAGTACTTC
CASSPREGGSYEQYF
>many|.|TRBJ1-1|TRBV7-2
TGTGCCAGCAGCTTAGTCCGGCAGACCACTGAAGCTTTCTTT
CASSLVRQTTEAFF
>few|.|TRBJ2-3|TRBV29-1
TGCAGCGTAGCCCGGACTAATACTATCACAGATACGCAGTATTTT
CSVARTNTITDTQYF
>.|.|TRBJ1-2|TRBV12-3/TRBV12-4
TGTGCCAGCAGTCAGTACTACCGGGAGGCCACCTTC
CASSQYYREATF
>.|.|TRBJ1-5|TRBV4-1
TGCGCCAGCAGCCAAGGTGGGCAGGGTGGCCAGCCCCAGCATTTT
CASSQGGQGGQPQHF
>few|TRBD1|TRBJ1-5|TRBV27
TGTGCCAGCAGCTGGACAGGGAACAATCAGCCCCAGCATTTT
CASSWTGNNQPQHF
>.|TRBD1|TRBJ2-3|TRBV27
TGTGCCAGCAGTTTTCGGACAGGGGCCACAGATACGCAGTATTTT
CASSFRTGATDTQYF
>.|.|TRBJ1-2|TRBV11-3
TGTGCCAGCATAATCTATAACTATGGCTACACCTTC
CASIIYNYGYTF
>few|TRBD1|TRBJ2-3|TRBV9
TGTGCCAGCAGCGTAGAGGGGGCCCAGTACACAGATACGCAGTATTTT
CASSVEGAQYTDTQYF
>.|.|TRBJ2-2|TRBV15
TGTGCCACCAGCAGAGATTGGGCACCGAACACCGGGGAGCTGTTTTTT
CATSRDWAPNTGELFF
>.|.|TRBJ1-1|TRBV7-2
TGTGCCAGCAGCTTAGGGGCTCCCCTGGGGGCTTTCTTT
CASSLGAPLGAFF
>few|.|TRBJ2-1|TRBV14
TGTGCCAGCAGCCAGACGGGGCCCAATGAGCAGTTCTTC
CASSQTGPNEQFF
>.|.|TRBJ1-5|TRBV5-5
TGTGCCAGCAGCTGGGCCCCGGGGGGTCAGCCCCAGCATTTT
CASSWAPGGQPQHF
>.|TRBD1|TRBJ2-5|TRBV3-1
TGTGCCAGCAGAAGAGACAGGGGGTCCCAAGAGACCCAGTACTTC
CASRRDRGSQETQYF
>.|.|TRBJ2-3|TRBV7-9
TGTGCCAGCAGCTCAACCCCGGGGGATACGCAGTATTTT
CASSSTPGDTQYF
>.|.|TRBJ2-7|TRBV12-3/TRBV12-4
TGTGCCAGCAGTTTAGCGCCGAACTCCGAGCAGTACTTC
CASSLAPNSEQYF
>.|.|TRBJ2-1|TRBV9
TGTGCCAGCAGCCCCTCGGCAACTGGGACGTCCTACAATGAGCAGTTCTTC
CASSPSATGTSYNEQFF
>.|TRBD2|TRBJ2-7|TRBV18
TGTGCCAGCTCACCAGCGGGGACTAGCGGGAGTGGCAAGCAGTACTTC
CASSPAGTSGSGKQYF
>.|TRBD2|TRBJ2-1|TRBV5-4
TGTGCCAGCAGCTCAAAAGGACTAGCGGGGTTAGGGGAGCAGTTCTTC
CASSSKGLAGLGEQFF
>.|TRBD1|TRBJ2-1|TRBV6-2/TRBV6-3
TGTGCCAGCAGGCAGGGACAGGAGCAGTTCTTC
CASRQGQEQFF
>.|.|TRBJ1-1|TRBV11-2
TGTGCCAGCAGCTTATTTGCCGTCAACACTGAAGCTTTCTTT
CASSLFAVNTEAFF
>many|.|TRBJ2-1|TRBV5-1
TGTGCCAGCAGCTTGGGACTGGCTTCTTACAATGAGCAGTTCTTC
CASSLGLASYNEQFF